The next 10 T cell receptor beta chains were all read from a single sample in a study of blood T cell repertoires in COVID-19. Data came from immunoSEQ multiplex PCR; TCRdb stores just in-frame clones and leaves some out. Of about 170,000 clones listed, 82% are singletons. Sequencing used peripheral blood. The receptors come from a woman between 40 and 55 years old with COVID-19, enrolled during active disease.

J is TRBJ2-5 and V is TRBV15, with TRBD2 identical over 14 bases. The CDR3 has 18 amino acids. Germline assignment: CDR1 LNHNV and CDR2 YYDKDF (reference sequence). The junction had 5 bases not matched to a gene; V was cut back by 2 bases and J by 0 bases. CDR3 in amino acids: CATSRRLAGGTYQETQYF. CDR3 nucleotide sequence: TGTGCCACCAGCAGACGACTAGCGGGGGGGACGTACCAAGAGACCCAGTACTTC. Variable domain in full (rest from reference TRBV15 and TRBJ2-5): DAMVIQNPRYQVTQFGKPVTLSCSQTLNHNVMYWYQQKSSQAPKLLFHYYDKDFNNEADTPDNFQSRRPNTSFCFLDIRSPGLGDTAMYLCATSRRLAGGTYQETQYFGPGTRLLVL.

The V gene is TRBV7-2, the J gene TRBJ2-3; 8 bases line up with TRBD2. The CDR3 spans 15 residues. V dropped 3 bases and J dropped 0; count of bases not matched to a gene: 2. Looked up from germline, CDR1 is SGHTA and CDR2 is FQGNSA. CDR3 nucleotide sequence: TGTGCCAGCAGCTTCCCTAGCGGGAGCACAGATACGCAGTATTTT. Translating it yields CASSFPSGSTDTQYF.

This chain links TRBV6-1 with TRBJ2-2; D is possibly TRBD1 (5 bases). This CDR3 has 16 residues. Trimming shortened V by 4 bases and J by 3 bases, and 15 bases separated the two germline ends. The germline gives CDR1 MNHNS, CDR2 SASEGT. CDR3 region: CASSGTYRLDTGELFF. In DNA form, the CDR3 reads TGTGCCAGCAGTGGGACCTACAGGCTAGACACCGGGGAGCTGTTTTTT.

The CDR3 loop is CASSGWTATNTEAFF. CDR3 sequence (DNA): TGTGCCAGTAGTGGCTGGACAGCAACGAACACTGAAGCTTTCTTT. The rearrangement joins TRBV19 to TRBJ1-1, with a tentative D call TRBD1 (6 bases). The V gene's germline CDR1 is LNHDA and CDR2 SQIVND (reference sequence). CDR3 length: 15 amino acids. Trimming shortened V by 5 bases and J by 1 base, and 14 bases separated the two germline ends.

CDR3 DNA: TGCGCCAGCAGCTTGGGACAGAGGGGGGAGACCCAGTACTTC. It yields the protein CASSLGQRGETQYF. The chain links TRBV5-1 to TRBJ2-5; possibly TRBD1 for D (6 bases). The CDR3 spans 14 residues. Germline loops: CDR1 SGHRS, CDR2 YFSETQ. Trimming removed 0 bases from V and 5 bases from J, with 11 bases in between.

This chain uses TRBV4-1 with TRBJ1-2, with a possible D match to TRBD1 (5 bases). Germline V gene lookup returns CDR1 MGHRA and CDR2 YSYEKL. CDR3 length: 15 residues. The ends were cut back, 2 bases at V and 6 bases at J, with 16 bases in the middle. The CDR3 DNA follows: TGCGCCAGCAGCCAACCACCTTGGGGGGTGGATGGCTACACCTTC. It is translated as CASSQPPWGVDGYTF.

The chain has TRBV20-1 and TRBJ1-1; D is undetermined. Germline CDR1 reads DFQATT; CDR2 reads SNEGSKA (reference sequence). Trimming removed 7 bases from V and 3 bases from J, with 6 bases in between. The CDR3 contains 10 residues. The CDR3 loop reads CSGSDTEAFF. The CDR3 region has the DNA TGCAGTGGTTCAGACACTGAAGCTTTCTTT.

V gene TRBV18 combines with J gene TRBJ2-7, with a possible D match to TRBD1 (5 bases). The CDR3 sequence is 14 residues long. Looked up from germline, CDR1 is KGHSH and CDR2 is LQKENI. The V gene lost 4 bases and the J gene lost 5 bases, with 15 bases spanning the gap. The CDR3 DNA sequence: TGTGCCAGCTCACGCGACAGTCCTAAGAACGAGCAGTACTTC. Translation gives CASSRDSPKNEQYF.

This clone has only a few counts. This sequence joins TRBV7-3 and TRBJ2-2; D is unresolved. CDR1 SGHTA and CDR2 FQGTGA come from the germline V gene. The CDR3 is 13 amino acids. V dropped 5 bases and J dropped 6 bases, with 10 bases sitting between them. The CDR3 DNA follows: TGTGCCAGCAGCGCCGACTGGGCCGGGGAGCTGTTTTTT. The encoded protein is CASSADWAGELFF. The full variable domain, completed using reference TRBV7-3 and TRBJ2-2, is GAGVSQTPSNKVTEKGKYVELRCDPISGHTALYWYRQSLGQGPEFLIYFQGTGAADDSGLPNDRFFAVRPEGSVSTLKIQRTERGDSAVYLCASSADWAGELFFGEGSRLTVL.

The chain couples TRBV4-1 to TRBJ1-1; unclear D gene. CDR3 size: 13 residues. Trimming cost V 5 bases and J 7 bases, with 14 bases left between them. Germline CDR1 and CDR2: MGHRA and YSYEKL. This CDR3 is CASSVNPGGEAFF. CDR3 sequence (DNA): TGCGCCAGCAGCGTAAATCCCGGAGGTGAAGCTTTCTTT.